Presented here are 24 T cell receptor beta chains from one specimen sequenced in a study of T-cell reconstitution after alpha-beta-depleted transplantation in children. Unique molecular identifiers were incorporated into the prepared TCRbeta library. TCRdb re-derived calls from the PCR reads in MiXCR, one entry per CDR3 protein. The sample records about 210,000 distinct CDR3 sequences, more than 15% being singletons. This sample comprised PBMCs, mostly from graft donor cells, obtained 360 days after TCRalphabeta/CD19-depleted stem cell transplant. The receptors here all came from a male patient between 2 and 10 years old who had a stem cell transplant for acute lymphoblastic leukemia, so the T cells may come from the graft donor.

There are a few counts of this clonotype. The chain carries TRBV29-1 and TRBJ2-1; 9 bases line up with TRBD2. V was clipped by 3 bases and J by 5 bases; unmatched bases: 11. The CDR3 contains 16 residues. CDR1 SQVTM and CDR2 ANQGSEA come from the germline V gene. The chain's CDR3 is CSVEWVLAGFNNEQFF. Written as DNA, the CDR3 is TGCAGCGTTGAGTGGGTGCTAGCGGGATTCAACAATGAGCAGTTCTTC.

This clonotype was recorded many times. The gene calls are TRBV12-3 or TRBV12-4 and TRBJ2-3; no firm D call. The V end lost 5 bases, the J end lost 2 bases, and 5 bases lay between the germline ends. This CDR3 comprises 12 residues. The CDR3 DNA is TGTGCCAGCAGTCCGTACACAGATACGCAGTATTTT. This encodes CASSPYTDTQYF.

This chain connects TRBV7-9 to TRBJ2-3; tentatively, D is TRBD2 (5 bases). Per germline, CDR1 SEHNR and CDR2 FQNEAQ (reference sequence). The ends were cut back, 7 bases at V and 4 bases at J, with 18 bases in the middle. The CDR3 is 15 residues long. CDR3 sequence (DNA): TGTGCCAGCACCAAAAGTGAGGGAAGGGCAGATACGCAGTATTTT. Its translation: CASTKSEGRADTQYF.

This chain joins TRBV29-1 and TRBJ2-7; 12 bases are shared with TRBD1. V shed 7 bases, J shed 5 bases, and the junction held 9 bases outside the gene matches. From germline, CDR1 is SQVTM and CDR2 ANQGSEA. The CDR3 consists of 14 residues. Written as DNA, the CDR3 is TGCAGCGCCGATGACGGGACAGGGGGCGACGAGCAGTACTTC. Translation: CSADDGTGGDEQYF.

The V call is TRBV6-1, the J call TRBJ2-2, with D perhaps TRBD1 or TRBD2 (5 bases each). CDR1 and CDR2 from the germline V gene are MNHNS and SASEGT. CDR3 size: 14 residues. Deletions cut 7 bases from V and 2 bases from J, with 11 bases between. In nucleotides, the CDR3 is TGTGCCAGCACCGGGACCTTAAACACCGGGGAGCTGTTTTTT. Protein: CASTGTLNTGELFF.

The sample holds many counts of this clonotype. The chain employs TRBV12-3 or TRBV12-4 and TRBJ2-2, with a possible D match to TRBD1 (6 bases). The length of the CDR3 is 13 residues. Trimming shortened V by 8 bases and J by 7 bases, and 14 bases separated the two germline ends. CDR3 region: CASEDRSFGELFF. The CDR3 coding sequence is TGTGCCAGCGAAGACAGGTCCTTCGGGGAGCTGTTTTTT.

This chain uses TRBV2 with TRBJ2-5, with D possibly TRBD1 on 5 matching bases. Trimming removed 8 bases at V and 5 bases at J, with 15 bases between. Germline-derived CDR1 and CDR2 are SNHLY and FYNNEI. The CDR3 totals 13 residues. The CDR3 nucleotides are TGTGCCAGCCTGGACACCTCGGGCGAGACCCAGTACTTC. As protein: CASLDTSGETQYF.

This clonotype has a handful of counts. The V gene is TRBV12-5, the J gene TRBJ1-2; D gene uncertain. The CDR3 sequence is 12 residues long. V was pared by 4 bases and J by 2 bases, with 5 bases between. From germline, CDR1 is LGHNT and CDR2 FRNRAP. Written as DNA, the CDR3 is TGTGCTAGTGGTTCCAGGAACTATGGCTACACCTTC. Translated, it gives CASGSRNYGYTF.

This clonotype was counted between two and nine times. V usage is TRBV12-3 or TRBV12-4 and J usage is TRBJ2-7; either TRBD1 or TRBD2 may supply D (6 bases each). Trimming took off 5 bases at V and 6 bases at J, with 11 bases between the two ends. This CDR3 is built from 12 residues. The CDR3 loop is CASSLTGAEQYF. The CDR3 DNA sequence: TGTGCCAGCAGTCTCACGGGGGCCGAGCAGTACTTC.

The chain is built from TRBV4-3 and TRBJ2-7; D gene unclear. The V end was cut by 0 bases, the J end by 1 base, with 13 bases between. CDR1 and CDR2 from the germline V gene are LGHNA and YSLEER. This CDR3 has 16 residues. CDR3 amino acids: CASSQDPGGQSYEQYF. DNA of the CDR3: TGCGCCAGCAGCCAAGATCCCGGTGGGCAGTCCTACGAGCAGTACTTC.

The chain links TRBV6-2 or TRBV6-3 to TRBJ1-4; no clear D gene. CDR1 is MNHEY and CDR2 is SVGEGT in the germline V gene. This CDR3 has 15 amino acids. V dropped 4 bases and J dropped 4 bases, with 13 bases sitting between them. The CDR3, as DNA: TGTGCCAGCAGTTTCGTCCCGGCGATTAATGAAAAACTGTTTTTT. The encoded protein is CASSFVPAINEKLFF.

As concerns this clonotype: A much larger clone is a single base away; this may be a read error. The gene calls are TRBV20-1 and TRBJ2-7; 10 bases map to TRBD2. This CDR3 spans 13 amino acids. Germline CDR1 reads DFQATT; CDR2 reads SNEGSKA (reference sequence). Here the CDR3 DNA reads TGCTGTGCTTGGGCTAGCGGGAGCTACGAGCAGTACTTC. Its translation: CCAWASGSYEQYF.

The chain links TRBV20-1 to TRBJ2-3, with 7 bases aligning to TRBD2. This CDR3 region has 17 residues. Germline loops: CDR1 DFQATT, CDR2 SNEGSKA (reference sequence). V lost 6 bases to trimming and J lost 4 bases; unmatched junction nucleotides: 19. The CDR3, as DNA: TGCAGTGCAGGGCCACGGGGCGGGAGATTATTCTCAGATACGCAGTATTTT. Protein product: CSAGPRGGRLFSDTQYF.

The chain uses TRBV6-4 and TRBJ2-2; tentatively, D is TRBD1 (5 bases). Germline CDR1 is MRHNA and CDR2 is SNTAGT. The CDR3 sequence is 17 residues long. With 0 bases removed from V and 5 bases from J, the gap between germline ends came to 16 bases. The CDR3 DNA reads as TGTGCCAGCAGTGACTCGGCAGGGTTCGGTCTGACCGGGGAGCTGTTTTTT. It encodes CASSDSAGFGLTGELFF.

The chain uses TRBV6-1 and TRBJ2-7, with 9 bases matching TRBD1. The V and J ends lost 8 bases and 2 bases, in that order; junction bases with no gene match: 4. The germline V gene encodes CDR1 MNHNS and CDR2 SASEGT. The CDR3 loop spans 13 amino acids. Here the CDR3 reads CASLGTGPYEQYF. The CDR3, as DNA: TGTGCCAGCTTGGGGACAGGGCCCTACGAGCAGTACTTC.

The chain uses TRBV11-3 and TRBJ2-6; D unclear. The ends were cut back, 0 bases at V and 2 bases at J, with 5 bases in the middle. The V gene's germline CDR1 is SGHNT and CDR2 YENEEA. CDR3 size: 15 residues. CDR3 residues: CASSLDPTGANVLTF. As DNA, the CDR3 is TGTGCCAGCAGCTTAGATCCGACTGGGGCCAACGTCCTGACTTTC.

The gene calls are TRBV11-2 and TRBJ2-7; possible D gene TRBD2, 7 bases. V gave up 6 bases and J gave up 3 bases, with 27 bases separating them. This CDR3 region has 18 residues. The germline V gene encodes CDR1 SGHAT and CDR2 FQNNGV. DNA of the CDR3: TGTGCCAGCAGTTACGTTAGGGGGGGGCAATCCCCACTCTACGAGCAGTACTTC. This gives the protein CASSYVRGGQSPLYEQYF.

V gene TRBV27 combines with J gene TRBJ2-7, with 7 bases aligning to TRBD1. CDR1 is MNHEY, CDR2 SMNVEV, per germline (reference sequence). CDR3 length equals 11 residues. The V segment lost 3 bases and the J segment 9 bases; nucleotides outside the gene matches: 2. CDR3 protein: CASSFQGVQYF. The CDR3 DNA is TGTGCCAGCAGTTTCCAGGGGGTGCAGTACTTC.

DNA of the CDR3: TGTGCCAGCAGTTCTACTGGGGGGGCCACCGGGGAGCTGTTTTTT. This sequence encodes CASSSTGGATGELFF. The V call is TRBV12-3 or TRBV12-4, the J call TRBJ2-2; D is possibly TRBD2 (7 bases). This CDR3 region has 15 residues. Trimming stripped 4 bases from V and 4 bases from J, with 13 bases between.

This clonotype came up a few times. The chain links TRBV7-9 to TRBJ2-1; D remains ambiguous. Germline V gene data show CDR1 as SEHNR and CDR2 as FQNEAQ (reference sequence). The CDR3 consists of 13 residues. Trimming stripped 2 bases from V and 8 bases from J, with 10 bases between. The CDR3 spells CASSLTPGYEQFF. CDR3 DNA: TGTGCCAGCAGCTTAACCCCCGGCTATGAGCAGTTCTTC.

The rearrangement links TRBV20-1 to TRBJ2-1; 9 bases are a match to TRBD1. Germline V gene lookup returns CDR1 DFQATT and CDR2 SNEGSKA (reference sequence). This CDR3 comprises 14 residues. V shed 6 bases, J shed 3 bases, and the junction held 6 bases outside the gene matches. As DNA, the CDR3 is TGCAGTGCCCACGACAGGGGGAACTACAATGAGCAGTTCTTC. Its translation: CSAHDRGNYNEQFF.

The table lists this clonotype with a few counts. The CDR3 region has the DNA TGTGCCAGCAGTTGGGGGGATGGGGGCAATGAGCAGTTCTTC. It encodes CASSWGDGGNEQFF. V and J are TRBV27 and TRBJ2-1, with a possible D match to TRBD2 (6 bases). Trimming took off 4 bases at V and 6 bases at J, with 13 bases between the two ends. The CDR3 is 14 amino acids. CDR1 MNHEY and CDR2 SMNVEV come from the germline V gene (reference sequence).

This chain joins TRBV4-2 and TRBJ2-3; the D is unclear. Germline CDR1 LGHNA, CDR2 YNFKEQ. This CDR3 has 13 amino acids. Trimming pared 0 bases from V and 2 bases from J, leaving 3 bases between. For the CDR3, the DNA is TGTGCCAGCAGCCAAGAGGACACAGATACGCAGTATTTT. This translates into CASSQEDTDTQYF.

This clonotype was recorded at least ten times. The J gene is TRBJ2-7, the V gene TRBV2; D not certain. Germline V gene data show CDR1 as SNHLY and CDR2 as FYNNEI. The V and J ends lost 6 bases and 1 base respectively, with 7 bases between them. CDR3 length: 12 amino acids. The CDR3 bases are TGTGCCAGCAGAAGAGTGTCCTACGAGCAGTACTTC. It specifies CASRRVSYEQYF.